This TCR beta chain was documented in a study of blood T cell repertoires in COVID-19. The germline CDR1 and CDR2 sequences are MNHEY and SVGAGI. The CDR3 spans 15 residues. V was shortened by 6 bases and J by 0 bases, with 13 bases between the two germline ends. In the source study's methods: By means of reference gene primer amplification, nucleated cell counts were estimated. TCRdb's table, derived via immunoSEQ multiplex PCR, lists solely in-frame clones and lacks some. From that table come the V and J calls and clone size; the DNA was used to work out D and trimming. The table includes 55,000 to 75,000 clones, about 80% detected once.

The specimen was peripheral blood. The chain employs TRBV6-5 and TRBJ2-3; no clear D gene. The sequence came from a woman in her 70s with acute or convalescent COVID-19. CDR3 in DNA: TGTGCCAGCAGCCTTTTTAGTCGGAGCACAGATACGCAGTATTTT. Translation: CASSLFSRSTDTQYF.